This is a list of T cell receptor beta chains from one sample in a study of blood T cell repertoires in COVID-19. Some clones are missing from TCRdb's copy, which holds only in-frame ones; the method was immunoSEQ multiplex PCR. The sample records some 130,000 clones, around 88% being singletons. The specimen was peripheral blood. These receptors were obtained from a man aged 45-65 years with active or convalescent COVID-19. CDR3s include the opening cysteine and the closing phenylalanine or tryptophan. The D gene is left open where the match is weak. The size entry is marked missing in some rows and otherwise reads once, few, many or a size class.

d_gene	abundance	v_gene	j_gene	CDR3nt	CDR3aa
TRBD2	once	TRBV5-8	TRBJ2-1	TGTGCCAGCAGCTCCCTGGGACTAGCGGGAGTCTCCCTCGAGCAGTTCTTC	CASSSLGLAGVSLEQFF
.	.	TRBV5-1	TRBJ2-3	TGCGCCAGCGGAGCGAACGTGGGACTCCCTCCCGATACGCAGTATTTT	CASGANVGLPPDTQYF
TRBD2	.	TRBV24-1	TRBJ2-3	TGTGCCACCAGTGACTGGGGACTAGCGGGAGTCACAGATACGCAGTATTTT	CATSDWGLAGVTDTQYF
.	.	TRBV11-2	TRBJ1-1	TGTGCCAGCAGCTTAGGCAGGTCATTTACTGCTGAAGCTTTCTTT	CASSLGRSFTAEAFF
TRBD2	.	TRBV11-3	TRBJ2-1	TGTGCCAGCAGTACCGATAGCGGGGGGGCTCGAAATGAGCAGTTCTTC	CASSTDSGGARNEQFF
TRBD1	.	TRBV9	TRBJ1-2	TGTGCCAGCAGCCCAAGGACAGGGCACTATGGCTACACCTTC	CASSPRTGHYGYTF
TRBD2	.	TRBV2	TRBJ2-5	TGTGCCAGCAGTGGGACTAGCGTCCAAGAGACCCAGTACTTC	CASSGTSVQETQYF
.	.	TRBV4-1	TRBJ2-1	TGCGCCAGCAGCCGGGACACCCTGAATGAGCAGTTCTTC	CASSRDTLNEQFF
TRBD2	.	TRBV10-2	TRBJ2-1	TGCGCCAGCAGTATAGCGGGAGGTCGAAATGAGCAGTTCTTC	CASSIAGGRNEQFF
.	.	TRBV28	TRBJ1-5	TGTGCCAGCAGTCCGGACAGTTATAGCAATCAGCCCCAGCATTTT	CASSPDSYSNQPQHF
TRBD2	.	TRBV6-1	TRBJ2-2	TGTGCCAGCAGTGAAGCGGCTAGCGGGGGTACCGGGGAGCTGTTTTTT	CASSEAASGGTGELFF
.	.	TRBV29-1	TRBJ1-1	TGCAGCGTTGAAGACAAGAACACTGAAGCTTTCTTT	CSVEDKNTEAFF
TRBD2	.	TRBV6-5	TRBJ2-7	TGTGCCAGCAGTTACTCTGGGGGAGGGAACTACGAGCAGTACTTC	CASSYSGGGNYEQYF
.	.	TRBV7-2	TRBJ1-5	TGTGCCAGCAGCCCCGACATTTATAGCAATCAGCCCCAGCATTTT	CASSPDIYSNQPQHF
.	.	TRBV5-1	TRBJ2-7	TGCGCCAGCAGCTTAGGGGGTGGGAGGGCCAGCGGACTATTCATCTACGAGCAGTACTTC	CASSLGGGRASGLFIYEQYF
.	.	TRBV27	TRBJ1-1	TGTGCCAGCCGCACGACCTGGGCGGGGAACACTGAAGCTTTCTTT	CASRTTWAGNTEAFF
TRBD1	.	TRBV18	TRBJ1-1	TGTGCCAGCTCACCAGTGACAGGGGTGGGCACTGAAGCTTTCTTT	CASSPVTGVGTEAFF
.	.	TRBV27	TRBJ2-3	TGTGCCAGCAGTTTGAGGGTTCCAGATACGCAGTATTTT	CASSLRVPDTQYF
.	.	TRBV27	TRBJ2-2	TGTGCCAGCAGTTCCTCGGGCACCGGGGAGCTGTTTTTT	CASSSSGTGELFF
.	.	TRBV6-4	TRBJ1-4	TGTGCCAGCAGTGTGGAGGGAGGTGAAAAACTGTTTTTT	CASSVEGGEKLFF
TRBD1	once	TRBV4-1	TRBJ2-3	TGCGCCAGCAGCCCGGCCGGGACAGGGCTCCCAGATACGCAGTATTTT	CASSPAGTGLPDTQYF
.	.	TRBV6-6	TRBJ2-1	TGTGCCAGCAGTTTCACTAGCGGGACAGGGCTGAATGAGCAGTTCTTC	CASSFTSGTGLNEQFF
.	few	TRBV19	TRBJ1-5	TGTGCCAGTAGTGAAATACAGGGTTCAGCCCAGCATTTT	CASSEIQGSAQHF
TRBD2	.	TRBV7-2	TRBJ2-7	TGTGCCAGCAGCTTAGCGACTAGCGGGGGCTCCTACGAGCAGTACTTC	CASSLATSGGSYEQYF
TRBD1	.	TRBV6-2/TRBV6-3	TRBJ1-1	TGTGCCAGCAGTATGGGACAGCCGGGGGCTAACACTGAAGCTTTCTTT	CASSMGQPGANTEAFF
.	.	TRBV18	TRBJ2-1	TGTGCCAGCTCACCAAAAACGACAGGCAATGAGCAGTTCTTC	CASSPKTTGNEQFF
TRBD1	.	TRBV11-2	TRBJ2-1	TGTGCCAGCAGCTTAGTCACAGTGACAGGGGTTTACAATGAGCAGTTCTTC	CASSLVTVTGVYNEQFF
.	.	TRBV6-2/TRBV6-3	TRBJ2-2	TGTGCCAGCAGTTTTTCAGGGGCAAACACCGGGGAGCTGTTTTTT	CASSFSGANTGELFF
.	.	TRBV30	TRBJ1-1	TGTGCCTGGAGTGCAGGGCCGAACACTGAAGCTTTCTTT	CAWSAGPNTEAFF
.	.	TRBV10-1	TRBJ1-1	TGCGCCAGCAGTGAGTCGACTCGTCCAGCCGCCCGGGGGGCGGGCACTGAAGCTTTCTTT	CASSESTRPAARGAGTEAFF
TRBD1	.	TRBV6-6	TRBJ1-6	TGTGCCAGCAGTCCACTGAGGACAGGGGGTTCTAGCTCCTACGGTTCACCCCTCCACTTT	CASSPLRTGGSSSYGSPLHF
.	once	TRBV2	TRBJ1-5	TGTGCCAGCAGTTTACAGGGCGGGCAGCCCCAGCATTTT	CASSLQGGQPQHF
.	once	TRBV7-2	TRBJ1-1	TGTGCCAGCAGCTTCCGCCTAAGAGACACTGAAGCTTTCTTT	CASSFRLRDTEAFF
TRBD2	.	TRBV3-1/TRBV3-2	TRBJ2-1	TGTGCCAGCAGCTCAGGACTAGCGGGAGGTGTACCCAATGAGCAGTTCTTC	CASSSGLAGGVPNEQFF
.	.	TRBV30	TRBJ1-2	TGTGCCTGGAGTGCCGCCACCACTAGTTACACCTTC	CAWSAATTSYTF
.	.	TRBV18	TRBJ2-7	TGTGCCAGCTCACCAAGGCTAGGCTACGAGCAGTACTTC	CASSPRLGYEQYF
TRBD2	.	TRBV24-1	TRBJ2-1	TGTGCCACCAGCTCCGGGACTACGTACAATGAGCAGTTCTTC	CATSSGTTYNEQFF
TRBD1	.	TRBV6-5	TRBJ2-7	TGTGCCAGCAGTCCCGACAGGGGCCTCCTCTACGAGCAGTACTTC	CASSPDRGLLYEQYF
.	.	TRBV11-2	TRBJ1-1	TGTGCCAGCAGCCCAGCAGGTCGATTAGAGGCTTTCTTT	CASSPAGRLEAFF
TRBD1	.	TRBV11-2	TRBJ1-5	TGTGCCAGCAGCCGTTGGACAGGGCAAAATCAGCCCCAGCATTTT	CASSRWTGQNQPQHF
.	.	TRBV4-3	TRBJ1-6	TGCGCCAGCAGCCAAGATTGGGCAGGGGATTCACCCCTCCACTTT	CASSQDWAGDSPLHF
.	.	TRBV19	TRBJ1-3	TGTGCCAGTAGTACCACGGGAACCCTAGGAAACACCATATATTTT	CASSTTGTLGNTIYF
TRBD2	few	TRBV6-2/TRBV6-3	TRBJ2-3	TGTGCCAGCAGCGACATGAATAGCGGGGGGGGACGGTCGCAGTATTTT	CASSDMNSGGGRSQYF
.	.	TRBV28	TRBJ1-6	TGTGCCAGCAGTTTTTTAGAGGCTAATTCACCCCTCCACTTT	CASSFLEANSPLHF
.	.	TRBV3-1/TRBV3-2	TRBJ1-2	TGTGCCAGCAGCCAAGACTACTATGGCTACACCTTC	CASSQDYYGYTF
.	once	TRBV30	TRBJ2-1	TGTGCCTGGAGTGTACGAGCTATCAATGAGCAGTTCTTC	CAWSVRAINEQFF
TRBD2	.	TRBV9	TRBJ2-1	TGTGCCAGCAGCCCCTCGGGTCTAGCGGTATACAATGAGCAGTTCTTC	CASSPSGLAVYNEQFF
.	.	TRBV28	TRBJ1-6	TGTGCCAGCACCACGAATCTCAGGGTAGCGGATTCACCCCTCCACTTT	CASTTNLRVADSPLHF
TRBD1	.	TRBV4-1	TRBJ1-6	TGCGCCAGCAGCCAAGGACAGGGGGGCCAACTCCACTTT	CASSQGQGGQLHF
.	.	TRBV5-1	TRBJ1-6	TGCGCCAGCAGCCCCCCGGGGGGTCCTAATTCACCCCTCCACTTT	CASSPPGGPNSPLHF
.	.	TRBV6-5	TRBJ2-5	TGTGCCAGCAGTTACTCGAATCCGACAGCTGGGGAGACCCAGTACTTC	CASSYSNPTAGETQYF